Listed here are 30 T cell receptor beta chains from one sample, sequenced in a study of a mutant IDH1 vaccine in newly diagnosed glioma (dated by TCRdb to the early 2020s). Taken with the paper, the label for time point translates to: week 35, safety follow-up. Each vaccine dose was 300 ug of a 20-mer mutant IDH1 peptide in Montanide, given subcutaneously with topical imiquimod. Receptor libraries were prepared by the immunoSEQ multiplex PCR assay. TCRdb carries this immuneACCESS record with in-frame sequences only. Its versions omit some clonotypes, under half of them owing to an unresolved V gene in the studies checked, with the rest unexplained. The sample includes some 33,000 clones, with around four fifths observed a single time. Of the sample, approximately 11% falls within the top ten clones. These receptors' antigens are unknown. The sample consisted of PBMCs, taken from a glioma patient whose treatment included an IDH1 peptide vaccine. Source of these receptors: a woman in her forties with glioma.

This clone has a handful of counts. This sequence joins TRBV7-3 and TRBJ2-5; 14 nucleotides match TRBD2. The germline V gene has CDR1 SGHTA and CDR2 FQGTGA. The CDR3 extends over 17 amino acids. V trimming: 5 bases; J trimming: 4 bases; junction bases outside the gene matches: 9. The DNA for the CDR3 is TGTGCCAGCAGCCCAGGACTAGCGGGGGGTCGGGGAGAGACCCAGTACTTC. Translated, it gives CASSPGLAGGRGETQYF.

Of note for this clone: This CDR3 is missing its conserved last phenylalanine or tryptophan, likely due to a read error. This chain uses TRBV10-3 with TRBJ1-2, with 7 nucleotides matching TRBD1. The J segment lost 4 bases and the V segment lost 3 bases, leaving 5 bases of the junction unmatched. This CDR3 has 14 amino acids. From germline, CDR1 is ENHRY and CDR2 SYGVKD. CDR3 in DNA: TGTGCCATCAGTGAACGACAGGGAGCCTATGGCTACACCCTC. Protein: CAISERQGAYGYTL.

The chain is built from TRBV19 and TRBJ1-2, with 9 bases identical to TRBD1. The V gene's germline CDR1 is LNHDA and CDR2 SQIVND (reference sequence). The length of the CDR3 is 14 residues. J gave up 5 bases and V 6 bases, and 7 bases lay outside the gene matches. In DNA, the CDR3 is TGTGCCAGTAGAGGGACAGGGTACTATTATGGCTACACCTTC. Translated: CASRGTGYYYGYTF.

This chain connects TRBV10-2 to TRBJ2-5; 8 nucleotides match TRBD2. Germline lookup yields CDR1 WSHSY and CDR2 SAAADI. V gave up 6 bases and J gave up 5 bases; unmatched junction bases: 11. The CDR3 is made up of 15 amino acids. For the CDR3, the DNA is TGCGCCAGCAGGGAAGGTTTAGCGGGGTCGGAGACCCAGTACTTC. Protein product: CASREGLAGSETQYF.

This clone occurred a few times. The V call is TRBV5-1, the J call TRBJ1-5; no firm D call. This CDR3 is built from 15 residues. Germline CDR1 SGHRS, CDR2 YFSETQ. V was trimmed by 0 bases and J by 8 bases, leaving 15 bases between them. The CDR3 sequence is CASSLGLQEGEPQHF. The CDR3 DNA follows: TGCGCCAGCAGCTTGGGACTTCAAGAAGGAGAGCCCCAGCATTTT.

This clone was seen only a few times. The chain joins TRBV9 to TRBJ1-6; 10 positions match TRBD1. The CDR3 is 16 residues long. With V trimmed by 0 bases and J by 3 bases, 0 bases remained unmatched. CDR1 and CDR2 (germline): SGDLS, YYNGEE. CDR3 residues: CASSVGTGGYNSPLHF. The CDR3, as DNA: TGTGCCAGCAGCGTAGGGACAGGGGGCTATAATTCACCCCTCCACTTT.

V gene TRBV19 combines with J gene TRBJ1-2; D gene unclear. Germline CDR1 is LNHDA and CDR2 is SQIVND (reference sequence). The CDR3 runs 13 residues. The ends were cut back, 3 bases at V and 2 bases at J, with 7 bases in the middle. The CDR3 DNA reads TGTGCCAGTAGTATGTTAGGAAACTATGGCTACACCTTC. Translated: CASSMLGNYGYTF.

The chain joins TRBV5-6 to TRBJ1-2; D unclear. The CDR3 runs to 14 residues. Germline V lookup: CDR1 SGHDT, CDR2 YYEEEE. Trimming removed 2 bases from V and 0 bases from J, with 8 bases in between. The CDR3 protein is CASSFVLANYGYTF. The CDR3 coding sequence is TGTGCCAGCAGCTTTGTGCTGGCTAACTATGGCTACACCTTC.

This clone has just one count. The rearrangement uses TRBV5-8 and TRBJ2-7, with D unresolved. The V and J ends lost 0 bases and 4 bases respectively, with 14 bases between them. The V gene's germline CDR1 is SGHTS and CDR2 YDEGEE. This CDR3 region has 15 residues. The CDR3, as DNA: TGTGCCAGCAGCTTGGCCCCGTCCTACAAGTACGAGCAGTACTTC. It translates to CASSLAPSYKYEQYF.

The chain links TRBV2 to TRBJ2-1; TRBD1 matches 7 bases. The CDR3 is made up of 16 amino acids. The ends lost 6 bases at V and 2 bases at J; junction bases unmatched: 10. CDR1 SNHLY and CDR2 FYNNEI come from the germline V gene. The CDR3 loop reads CASSMDRLKAYNEQFF. CDR3 bases: TGTGCCAGCAGCATGGACAGGCTCAAAGCCTACAATGAGCAGTTCTTC.

The gene calls are TRBV18 and TRBJ2-3; 8 bases line up with TRBD2. Germline assignment: CDR1 KGHSH and CDR2 LQKENI. The CDR3 sequence is 15 residues long. Trimming cost V 3 bases and J 4 bases; bases outside gene matches: 6. The CDR3 loop is CASSPQRGWADTQYF. DNA for the CDR3: TGTGCCAGCTCACCTCAGCGGGGGTGGGCAGATACGCAGTATTTT.

The rearrangement links TRBV2 to TRBJ1-1, with TRBD1 identical over 9 bases. Germline lookup yields CDR1 SNHLY and CDR2 FYNNEI. The CDR3 has 13 residues. The junction had 6 bases not matched to a gene; V was cut back by 6 bases and J by 7 bases. The CDR3 loop is CASRQGALYEAFF. CDR3 DNA sequence: TGTGCCAGCAGACAGGGGGCTCTCTATGAAGCTTTCTTT. Supplemented by reference TRBV2 and TRBJ1-1, the full variable domain reads EPEVTQTPSHQVTQMGQEVILRCVPISNHLYFYWYRQILGQKVEFLVSFYNNEISEKSEIFDDQFSVERPDGSNFTLKIRSTKLEDSAMYFCASRQGALYEAFFGQGTRLTVV.

This chain connects TRBV5-6 to TRBJ1-4; a weak D match, TRBD1 (6 bases). V dropped 4 bases and J dropped 8 bases, with 15 bases sitting between them. Germline assignment: CDR1 SGHDT and CDR2 YYEEEE. CDR3 length: 14 residues. The CDR3 region has the DNA TGTGCCAGCAGCCACAGGGTAGCGGTGGAAAAACTGTTTTTT. It specifies CASSHRVAVEKLFF.

The V and J genes are TRBV19 and TRBJ2-5; D is possibly TRBD2 (5 bases). The CDR3 has 15 amino acids. CDR1 LNHDA and CDR2 SQIVND come from the germline V gene (reference sequence). V gave up 3 bases and J gave up 7 bases, with 18 bases separating them. CDR3 DNA: TGTGCCAGTAGTATTATATCAGGCCCCGAGGGGACCCAGTACTTC. Amino acids: CASSIISGPEGTQYF.

The chain is built from TRBV13 and TRBJ2-5, with 15 positions matching TRBD2. V was pared by 6 bases and J by 5 bases, with 7 bases of the junction left unmatched. This CDR3 contains 16 residues. Germline V gene lookup returns CDR1 PRHDT and CDR2 FYEKMQ (reference sequence). The CDR3, as DNA: TGTGCCAGCAGTTCAACCGGGACTAGCGGGGGGGAGACCCAGTACTTC. It specifies CASSSTGTSGGETQYF.

This clone occurred a few times. The genes are TRBV29-1 and TRBJ1-1, with a weak D call TRBD1 (5 bases). The CDR3 is 12 residues long. Per the germline V gene, CDR1 is SQVTM and CDR2 is ANQGSEA. The germline V and J ends were trimmed by 7 bases and 1 base, with 10 bases remaining between them. In DNA, the CDR3 is TGCAGCGCATCCAGGGCGAACACTGAAGCTTTCTTT. It is translated as CSASRANTEAFF.

The J gene is TRBJ1-2, the V gene TRBV4-1; maybe TRBD1 (6 bases). Germline values: CDR1 MGHRA, CDR2 YSYEKL. V lost 2 bases and J lost 6, with 25 bases in between. CDR3 length: 18 residues. The CDR3 region has the DNA TGCGCCAGCAGCCAATTACCTCCTAGGGGGGGGGCGTGGAATGGCTACACCTTC. Amino acid sequence: CASSQLPPRGGAWNGYTF.

The V call is TRBV25-1, the J call TRBJ2-7, with no clear D. The germline V gene has CDR1 MGHDK and CDR2 SYGVNS. The CDR3 runs to 12 residues. V lost 2 bases to trimming and J lost 3 bases, with 5 bases between them. CDR3 residues: CASSEMVYEQYF. The CDR3 DNA reads TGTGCCAGCAGTGAAATGGTCTACGAGCAGTACTTC.

This clone appeared a few times. V usage is TRBV27 and J usage is TRBJ1-1; TRBD1 might be the D (5 bases). There are 13 residues in the CDR3. V lost 0 bases to trimming and J lost 5 bases, with 7 bases between them. Germline V gene lookup returns CDR1 MNHEY and CDR2 SMNVEV (reference sequence). The CDR3 is CASSLSGDTEAFF. Here the CDR3 DNA reads TGTGCCAGCAGTTTATCAGGGGATACTGAAGCTTTCTTT.

V gene TRBV20-1 combines with J gene TRBJ1-1; D gene unclear. The germline gives CDR1 DFQATT, CDR2 SNEGSKA (reference sequence). This CDR3 has 10 residues. V lost 3 bases, J lost 8 bases, and 7 bases lay in between. The CDR3 spells CSAREREAFF. CDR3 nucleotides: TGCAGTGCTAGGGAGAGGGAAGCTTTCTTT.

This clone was counted a few times. CDR3: CASSVALTSGSYEQYF. Here the CDR3 DNA reads TGTGCCAGCAGCGTAGCTCTTACTAGCGGATCCTACGAGCAGTACTTC. The rearrangement uses TRBV9 and TRBJ2-7; 8 nucleotides agree with TRBD2. Germline lookup yields CDR1 SGDLS and CDR2 YYNGEE. With V trimmed by 0 bases and J by 1 base, 6 bases remained unmatched. This CDR3 has 16 residues.

This chain links TRBV6-5 with TRBJ2-7, with a weak D call TRBD1 (5 bases). Germline loops: CDR1 MNHEY, CDR2 SVGAGI. The V end lost 2 bases, the J end lost 4 bases, and 12 bases lay between the germline ends. The CDR3 is made up of 14 amino acids. The CDR3 spells CASSYMTEPYEQYF. DNA of the CDR3: TGTGCCAGCAGTTACATGACAGAACCTTACGAGCAGTACTTC.

The rearrangement links TRBV19 to TRBJ2-2; 9 bases align to TRBD1. Looked up from germline, CDR1 is LNHDA and CDR2 is SQIVND (reference sequence). The CDR3 runs to 14 residues. The junction had 3 bases not matched to a gene; V was cut back by 3 bases and J by 7 bases. The CDR3 DNA reads TGTGCCAGTAGTATTGGGACAGGGATCGGGGAGCTGTTTTTT. Its translation: CASSIGTGIGELFF. Together with reference TRBV19 and TRBJ2-2, the CDR3 gives the full variable domain: DGGITQSPKYLFRKEGQNVTLSCEQNLNHDAMYWYRQDPGQGLRLIYYSQIVNDFQKGDIAEGYSVSREKKESFPLTVTSAQKNPTAFYLCASSIGTGIGELFFGEGSRLTVL.

The chain employs TRBV7-2 and TRBJ2-1; TRBD2 might be the D (7 bases). V shed 3 bases and J shed 6 bases, with 18 bases lying between them. The CDR3 spans 16 residues. The germline V gene has CDR1 SGHTA and CDR2 FQGNSA. The CDR3, as DNA: TGTGCCAGCAGCTTTGGGGGGGGCGAGACCCGCAATGAGCAGTTCTTC. Translating gives CASSFGGGETRNEQFF. Together with reference TRBV7-2 and TRBJ2-1, the CDR3 gives the full variable domain: GAGVSQSPSNKVTEKGKDVELRCDPISGHTALYWYRQSLGQGLEFLIYFQGNSAPDKSGLPSDRFSAERTGGSVSTLTIQRTQQEDSAVYLCASSFGGGETRNEQFFGPGTRLTVL.

On this clone itself: Within the sample, other DNA sequences also encode this same CDR3. The gene calls are TRBV19 and TRBJ1-1, with D hard to call. The germline V gene has CDR1 LNHDA and CDR2 SQIVND (reference sequence). The CDR3 is 13 amino acids. V was cut by 1 base and J by 1 base, with 4 bases left in between. The CDR3 loop is CASSIAPNTEAFF. The DNA for the CDR3 is TGTGCCAGTAGTATAGCCCCGAACACTGAAGCTTTCTTT.

This clone was picked up a small number of times. This chain joins TRBV25-1 and TRBJ1-6; possibly TRBD1 for D (6 bases). The germline CDR1 and CDR2 sequences are MGHDK and SYGVNS. Trimming removed 8 bases at V and 13 bases at J, with 21 bases between. The length of the CDR3 is 14 residues. The CDR3: CASLPGHRAGPLHF. CDR3 sequence (DNA): TGTGCCAGCCTACCGGGACACCGGGCTGGGCCCCTCCACTTT.

This clone was seen a few times. This sequence joins TRBV19 and TRBJ1-1; a weak D match, TRBD1 (5 bases). The CDR3 totals 15 residues. Per the germline V gene, CDR1 is LNHDA and CDR2 is SQIVND (reference sequence). Trimming cost V 1 base and J 5 bases, with 14 bases left between them. The CDR3 here is CASSIGTRGGTEAFF. As DNA, the CDR3 is TGTGCCAGTAGTATAGGGACACGGGGAGGGACTGAAGCTTTCTTT. Variable domain in full (rest from reference TRBV19 and TRBJ1-1): DGGITQSPKYLFRKEGQNVTLSCEQNLNHDAMYWYRQDPGQGLRLIYYSQIVNDFQKGDIAEGYSVSREKKESFPLTVTSAQKNPTAFYLCASSIGTRGGTEAFFGQGTRLTVV.

The V and J genes are TRBV10-1 and TRBJ2-5, with a tentative D call TRBD2 (5 bases). Germline V gene lookup returns CDR1 WNHNN and CDR2 SYGVQD (reference sequence). Trimming removed 5 bases from V and 1 base from J, with 8 bases in between. The length of the CDR3 is 13 residues. CDR3 nucleotide sequence: TGCGCCAGCAGTAAGGACTTCCAAGAGACCCAGTACTTC. It codes for CASSKDFQETQYF.

V and J are TRBV2 and TRBJ2-5, with a possible D match to TRBD2 (5 bases). This CDR3 is built from 14 residues. Germline assignment: CDR1 SNHLY and CDR2 FYNNEI. Trimming stripped 6 bases from V and 5 bases from J, with 16 bases between. The CDR3 is CASSQFSPGETQYF. The DNA of the CDR3 is TGTGCCAGCAGCCAGTTTTCACCGGGGGAGACCCAGTACTTC.

This clone is a singleton in its sample. The chain has TRBV5-1 and TRBJ1-1, with D maybe TRBD1 (5 bases). V was cut by 0 bases and J by 11 bases, with 17 bases left in between. The CDR3 loop spans 14 amino acids. Germline V gives CDR1 SGHRS, CDR2 YFSETQ. In DNA, the CDR3 is TGCGCCAGCAGCTTGGTAATGTTCGGGGCTGGGGCTTTCTTT. Residues: CASSLVMFGAGAFF.